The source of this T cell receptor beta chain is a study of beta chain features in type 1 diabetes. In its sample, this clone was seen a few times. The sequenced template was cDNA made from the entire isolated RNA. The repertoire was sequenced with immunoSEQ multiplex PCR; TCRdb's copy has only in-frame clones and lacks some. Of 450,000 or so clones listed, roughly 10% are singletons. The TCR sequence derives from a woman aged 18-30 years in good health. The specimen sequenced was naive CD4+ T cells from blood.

The CDR3 region is CASSLAGAGETQYF. CDR3 DNA sequence: TGTGCCAGCAGCTTGGCGGGGGCCGGGGAGACCCAGTACTTC. The chain combines TRBV5-4 with TRBJ2-5; perhaps D is TRBD1 or TRBD2 (6 bases each). This CDR3 contains 14 residues. The V end lost 0 bases, the J end lost 5 bases, and 11 bases lay between the germline ends. Germline-derived CDR1 and CDR2 are SGHNT and YYREEE (reference sequence).